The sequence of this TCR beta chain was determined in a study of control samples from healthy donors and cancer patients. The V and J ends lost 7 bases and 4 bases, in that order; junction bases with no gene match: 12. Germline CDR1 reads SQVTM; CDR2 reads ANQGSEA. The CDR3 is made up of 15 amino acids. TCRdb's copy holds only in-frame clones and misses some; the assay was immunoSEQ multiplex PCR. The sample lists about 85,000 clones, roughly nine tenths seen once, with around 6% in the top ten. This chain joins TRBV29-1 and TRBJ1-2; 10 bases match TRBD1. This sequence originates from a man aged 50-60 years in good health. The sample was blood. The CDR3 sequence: CSAGGQGMGPYGYTF. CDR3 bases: TGCAGCGCCGGGGGACAGGGGATGGGCCCCTATGGCTACACCTTC.